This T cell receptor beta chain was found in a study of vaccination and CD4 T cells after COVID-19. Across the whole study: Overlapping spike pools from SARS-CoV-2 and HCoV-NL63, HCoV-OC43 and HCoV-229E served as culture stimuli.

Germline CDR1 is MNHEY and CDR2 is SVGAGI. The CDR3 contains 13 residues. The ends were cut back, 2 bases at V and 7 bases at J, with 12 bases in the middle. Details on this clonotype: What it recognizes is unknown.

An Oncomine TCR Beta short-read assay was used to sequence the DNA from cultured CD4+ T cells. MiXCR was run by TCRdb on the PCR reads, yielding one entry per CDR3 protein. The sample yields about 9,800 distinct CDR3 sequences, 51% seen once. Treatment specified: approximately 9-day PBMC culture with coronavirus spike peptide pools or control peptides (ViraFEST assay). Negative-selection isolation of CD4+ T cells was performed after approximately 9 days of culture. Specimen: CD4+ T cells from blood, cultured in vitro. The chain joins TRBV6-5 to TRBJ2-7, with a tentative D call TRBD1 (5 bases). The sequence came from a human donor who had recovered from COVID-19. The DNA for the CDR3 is TGTGCCAGCAGTTACCTCAGGGTTGGGGAGCAGTACTTC. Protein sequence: CASSYLRVGEQYF.